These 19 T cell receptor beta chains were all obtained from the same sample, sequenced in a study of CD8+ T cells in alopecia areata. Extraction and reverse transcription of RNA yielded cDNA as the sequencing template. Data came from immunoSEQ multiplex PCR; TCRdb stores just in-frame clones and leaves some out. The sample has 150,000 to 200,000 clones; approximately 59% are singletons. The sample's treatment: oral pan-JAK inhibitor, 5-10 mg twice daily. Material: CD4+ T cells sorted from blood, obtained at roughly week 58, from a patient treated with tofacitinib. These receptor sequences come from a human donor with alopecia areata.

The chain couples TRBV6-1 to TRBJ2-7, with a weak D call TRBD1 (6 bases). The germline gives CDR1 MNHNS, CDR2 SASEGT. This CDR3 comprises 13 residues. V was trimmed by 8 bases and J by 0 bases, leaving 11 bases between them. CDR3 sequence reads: CASRNRVSYEQYF. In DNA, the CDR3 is TGTGCCAGCCGTAACAGGGTCTCCTACGAGCAGTACTTC.

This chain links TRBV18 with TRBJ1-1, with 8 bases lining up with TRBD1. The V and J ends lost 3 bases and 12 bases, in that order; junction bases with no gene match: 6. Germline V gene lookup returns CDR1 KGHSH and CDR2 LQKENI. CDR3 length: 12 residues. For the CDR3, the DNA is TGTGCCAGCTCACCTGGACAGGGAAGGACTTTCTTT. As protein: CASSPGQGRTFF.

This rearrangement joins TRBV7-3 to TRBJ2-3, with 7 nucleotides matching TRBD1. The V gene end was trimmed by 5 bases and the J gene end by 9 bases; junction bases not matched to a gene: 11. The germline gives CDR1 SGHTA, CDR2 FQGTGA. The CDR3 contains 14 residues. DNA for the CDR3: TGTGCCAGCAGCCCAATCACAGGGGCGGTAACGCAGTATTTT. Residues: CASSPITGAVTQYF.

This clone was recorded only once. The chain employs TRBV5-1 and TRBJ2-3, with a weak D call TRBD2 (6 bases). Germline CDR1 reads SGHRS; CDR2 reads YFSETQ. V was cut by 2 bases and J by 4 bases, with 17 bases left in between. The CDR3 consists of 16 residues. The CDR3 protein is CASSLGNPTGADTQYF. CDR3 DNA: TGCGCCAGCAGCTTAGGGAACCCGACGGGGGCAGATACGCAGTATTTT.

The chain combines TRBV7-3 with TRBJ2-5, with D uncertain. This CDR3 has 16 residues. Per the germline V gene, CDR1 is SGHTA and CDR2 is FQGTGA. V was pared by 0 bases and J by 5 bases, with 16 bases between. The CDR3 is CASSLTWQSGLETQYF. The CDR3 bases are TGTGCCAGCAGCTTAACGTGGCAGTCTGGGTTGGAGACCCAGTACTTC.

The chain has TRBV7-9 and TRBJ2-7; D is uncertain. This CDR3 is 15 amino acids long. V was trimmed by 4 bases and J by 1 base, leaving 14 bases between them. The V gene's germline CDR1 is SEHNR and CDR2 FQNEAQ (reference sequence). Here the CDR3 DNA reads TGTGCCAGCAGCTCCAGGTTCAAGGGTTCCTACGAGCAGTACTTC. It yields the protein CASSSRFKGSYEQYF.

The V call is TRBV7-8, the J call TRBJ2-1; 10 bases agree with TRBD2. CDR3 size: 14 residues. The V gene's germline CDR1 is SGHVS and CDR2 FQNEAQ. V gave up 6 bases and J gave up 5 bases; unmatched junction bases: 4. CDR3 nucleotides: TGTGCCAGCAGGAGGACTAGCGGCCACAATGAGCAGTTCTTC. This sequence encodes CASRRTSGHNEQFF.

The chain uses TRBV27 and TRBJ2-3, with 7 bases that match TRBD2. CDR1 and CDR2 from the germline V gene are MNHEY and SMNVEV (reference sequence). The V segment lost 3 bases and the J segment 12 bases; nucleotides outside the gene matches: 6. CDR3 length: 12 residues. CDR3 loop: CASSLASGPQYF. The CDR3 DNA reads TGTGCCAGCAGTTTGGCTAGCGGCCCCCAGTATTTT.

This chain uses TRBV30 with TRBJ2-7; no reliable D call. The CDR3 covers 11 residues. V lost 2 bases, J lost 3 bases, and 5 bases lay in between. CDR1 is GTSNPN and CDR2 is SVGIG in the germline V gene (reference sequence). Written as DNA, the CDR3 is TGTGCCTGGAGTTTATACTACGAGCAGTACTTC. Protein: CAWSLYYEQYF.

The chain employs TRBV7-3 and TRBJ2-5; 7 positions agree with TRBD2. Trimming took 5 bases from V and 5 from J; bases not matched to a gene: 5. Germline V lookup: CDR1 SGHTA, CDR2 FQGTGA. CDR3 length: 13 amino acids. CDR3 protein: CASSQQGGETQYF. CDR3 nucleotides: TGTGCCAGCAGCCAGCAGGGAGGGGAGACCCAGTACTTC.

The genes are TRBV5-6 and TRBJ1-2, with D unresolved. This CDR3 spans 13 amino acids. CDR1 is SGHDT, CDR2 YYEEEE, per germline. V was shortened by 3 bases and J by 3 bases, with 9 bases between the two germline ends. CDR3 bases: TGTGCCAGCAGCTCATCGACGGACTATGGCTACACCTTC. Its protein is CASSSSTDYGYTF.

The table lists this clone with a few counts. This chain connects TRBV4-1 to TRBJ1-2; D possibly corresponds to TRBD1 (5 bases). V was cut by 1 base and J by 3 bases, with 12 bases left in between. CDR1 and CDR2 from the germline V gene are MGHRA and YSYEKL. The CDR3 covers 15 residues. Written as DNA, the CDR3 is TGCGCCAGCAGCCAAGGGCCGGGGGGAGACTATGGCTACACCTTC. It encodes CASSQGPGGDYGYTF.

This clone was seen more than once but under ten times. CDR3 sequence reads: CASSYGSGNEQYF. CDR3 DNA sequence: TGTGCCAGCAGTTACGGGTCAGGGAACGAGCAGTACTTC. The chain has TRBV6-5 and TRBJ2-7; maybe TRBD1 (5 bases). Germline V gene sequence: CDR1 MNHEY, CDR2 SVGAGI. The germline V and J ends were trimmed by 2 bases and 5 bases, with 10 bases remaining between them. CDR3 length: 13 residues.

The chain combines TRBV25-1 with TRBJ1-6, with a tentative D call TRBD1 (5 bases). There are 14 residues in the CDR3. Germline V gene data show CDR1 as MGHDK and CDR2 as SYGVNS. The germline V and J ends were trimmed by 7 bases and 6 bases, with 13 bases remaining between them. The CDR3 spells CASTVGQGNSPLHF. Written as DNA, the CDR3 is TGTGCCAGCACCGTGGGTCAGGGTAATTCACCCCTCCACTTT.

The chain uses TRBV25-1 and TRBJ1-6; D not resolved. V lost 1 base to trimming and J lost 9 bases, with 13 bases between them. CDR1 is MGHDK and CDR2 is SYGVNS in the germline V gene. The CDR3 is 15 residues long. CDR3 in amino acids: CASSESTHRGSPLHF. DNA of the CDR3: TGTGCCAGCAGTGAATCTACCCATCGGGGTTCACCCCTCCACTTT.

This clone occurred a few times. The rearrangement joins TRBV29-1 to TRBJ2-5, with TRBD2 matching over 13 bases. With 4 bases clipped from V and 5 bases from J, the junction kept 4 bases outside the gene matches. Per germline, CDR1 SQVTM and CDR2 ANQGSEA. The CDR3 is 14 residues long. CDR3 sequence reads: CSVAGLAGVETQYF. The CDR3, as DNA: TGCAGCGTTGCCGGACTAGCGGGGGTTGAGACCCAGTACTTC.

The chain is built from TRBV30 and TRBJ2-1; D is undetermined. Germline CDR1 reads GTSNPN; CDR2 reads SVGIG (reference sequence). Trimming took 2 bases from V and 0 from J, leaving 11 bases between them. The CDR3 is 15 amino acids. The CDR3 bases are TGTGCCTGGAGTCGGACCGCGAGCTCCTACAATGAGCAGTTCTTC. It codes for CAWSRTASSYNEQFF. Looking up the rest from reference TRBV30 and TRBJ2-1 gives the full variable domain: SQTIHQWPATLVQPVGSPLSLECTVEGTSNPNLYWYRQAAGRGLQLLFYSVGIGQISSEVPQNLSASRPQDRQFILSSKKLLLSDSGFYLCAWSRTASSYNEQFFGPGTRLTVL.

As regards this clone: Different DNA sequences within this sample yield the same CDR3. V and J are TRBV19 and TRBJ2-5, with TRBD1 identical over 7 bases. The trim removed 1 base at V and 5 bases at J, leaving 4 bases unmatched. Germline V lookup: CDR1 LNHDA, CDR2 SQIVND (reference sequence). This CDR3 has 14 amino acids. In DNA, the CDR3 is TGTGCCAGTAGTATAGGACAGGGCGCCGAGACCCAGTACTTC. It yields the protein CASSIGQGAETQYF.

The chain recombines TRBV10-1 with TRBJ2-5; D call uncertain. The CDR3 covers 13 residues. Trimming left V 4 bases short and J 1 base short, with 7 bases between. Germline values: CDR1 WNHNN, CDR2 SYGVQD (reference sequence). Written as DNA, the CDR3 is TGCGCCAGCAGTGGGAGACGCCAAGAGACCCAGTACTTC. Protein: CASSGRRQETQYF.